This TCR beta chain was sequenced during a study of OX40 agonist ivuxolimab in advanced cancers. Patients with autoimmune history or systemic immunosuppression were excluded. The germline gives CDR1 SEHNR, CDR2 FQNEAQ (reference sequence). The ends were cut back, 5 bases at V and 4 bases at J, with 18 bases in the middle. The CDR3 totals 15 residues. Sequenced by immunoSEQ multiplex PCR; TCRdb stores in-frame clones only, minus some. Of 15,000 to 20,000 clones listed, 80% to 90% are singletons. The sample here was CD4+ or CD8+ T cells sorted from blood, taken in a trial of the OX40 agonist ivuxolimab. The receptor comes from an adult with an advanced solid tumor such as melanoma, head and neck, liver or kidney cancer. This chain connects TRBV7-9 to TRBJ2-7, with TRBD2 as a possible D gene (6 bases). CDR3 sequence reads: CASSDVGTPFYEQYF. CDR3 nucleotide sequence: TGTGCCAGCAGCGATGTAGGGACTCCGTTTTACGAGCAGTACTTC.